This T cell receptor beta chain emerged from a study of T cell repertoires in cytomegalovirus infection. Study-wide context: In public TCR beta signatures, there were indications of both CMV infection and matching HLA type.

Germline values: CDR1 DFQATT, CDR2 SNEGSKA (reference sequence). The CDR3 runs 12 residues. Trimming cost V 5 bases and J 5 bases; bases outside gene matches: 3. This clonotype was observed many times. What it recognizes is unknown. TCRdb itself ran the reads through MiXCR, one entry per CDR3 protein. The sample has some 150,000 distinct CDR3 sequences, 20% to 30% seen once. Study-level results: The cumulative frequency of public TCR beta families identified carriers of CMV plus the relevant HLA. Dominating the ex vivo response were TCR beta clonotypes that were CMV-specific and HLA-C-restricted.

The chain couples TRBV20-1 to TRBJ2-5, with 9 nucleotides matching TRBD2. Sequencing input: PBMCs. This clonotype was obtained from a human donor in good health (CMV status not recorded). Some clones in this sample may be carry-over from other donors' samples. This CDR3 reads CSARSGGETQYF. The CDR3 coding sequence is TGCAGTGCTCGGAGCGGGGGGGAGACCCAGTACTTC.